The rows below give T cell receptor beta chains drawn from one sample of a study of T cell repertoires in cytomegalovirus infection. TCRdb re-called the reads with MiXCR, one entry per CDR3 protein. The table has hundreds of thousands of distinct CDR3 sequences, 6.5% seen once. The sample comprised PBMCs. Receptors originate from a human donor in good health (CMV status not recorded). Some clones in this sample may be carry-over from other donors' samples. Each CDR3 is given with its conserved first and last residue. Each record gives: clone size, D gene, V gene, J gene, CDR3 protein, CDR3 DNA. A D gene is named only where the DNA matches it firmly. Size is stated for part of the rows, as once, few or many counts, or as a class when the clone is expanded.

abundance: many
d_gene: -
v_gene: TRBV7-8
j_gene: TRBJ2-7
CDR3aa: CASTPRGPSYEQYF
CDR3nt: TGTGCCAGCACGCCCCGGGGGCCCTCCTACGAGCAGTACTTC

abundance: many
d_gene: -
v_gene: TRBV24-1
j_gene: TRBJ2-5
CDR3aa: CATSDPGHRYAETQYF
CDR3nt: TGTGCCACCAGTGACCCGGGACACCGGTATGCGGAGACCCAGTACTTC

abundance: many
d_gene: -
v_gene: TRBV29-1
j_gene: TRBJ2-5
CDR3aa: CSVEMRWGETQYF
CDR3nt: TGCAGCGTTGAAATGAGATGGGGAGAGACCCAGTACTTC

abundance: many
d_gene: -
v_gene: TRBV10-3
j_gene: TRBJ1-1
CDR3aa: CAIRSIGADGTEAFF
CDR3nt: TGTGCCATCAGATCGATAGGGGCGGACGGCACTGAAGCTTTCTTT

abundance: many
d_gene: TRBD1
v_gene: TRBV7-3
j_gene: TRBJ1-1
CDR3aa: CASSLQGGYTEAFF
CDR3nt: TGTGCCAGCAGTCTACAGGGGGGTTACACTGAAGCTTTCTTT

abundance: many
d_gene: -
v_gene: TRBV7-2
j_gene: TRBJ2-4
CDR3aa: CASSLNVGNIQYF
CDR3nt: TGTGCCAGCAGCTTAAATGTTGGAAACATTCAGTACTTC

abundance: many
d_gene: TRBD1
v_gene: TRBV7-2
j_gene: TRBJ2-1
CDR3aa: CASSLEGTGGAREQFF
CDR3nt: TGTGCCAGCAGCTTAGAAGGGACAGGGGGCGCGAGGGAGCAGTTCTTC

abundance: many
d_gene: -
v_gene: TRBV12-3/TRBV12-4
j_gene: TRBJ2-7
CDR3aa: CASSFNIGDYEQYF
CDR3nt: TGTGCCAGCAGTTTTAACATAGGTGACTACGAGCAGTACTTC

abundance: few
d_gene: -
v_gene: TRBV7-3
j_gene: TRBJ1-1
CDR3aa: CASVYTTEAFF
CDR3nt: TGTGCCAGCGTTTACACCACTGAAGCTTTCTTT

abundance: many
d_gene: TRBD1
v_gene: TRBV12-3/TRBV12-4
j_gene: TRBJ1-1
CDR3aa: CASSGQGLEAFF
CDR3nt: TGTGCCAGCAGCGGACAGGGGCTAGAAGCTTTCTTT

abundance: few
d_gene: -
v_gene: TRBV10-3
j_gene: TRBJ2-7
CDR3aa: CAISGATLGTAYEQYF
CDR3nt: TGTGCCATCAGTGGGGCCACCTTGGGCACAGCCTACGAGCAGTACTTC

abundance: many
d_gene: -
v_gene: TRBV20-1
j_gene: TRBJ2-1
CDR3aa: CSASHRGPGTNNEQFF
CDR3nt: TGCAGTGCTAGCCATCGTGGCCCGGGGACAAACAATGAGCAGTTCTTC

abundance: many
d_gene: -
v_gene: TRBV7-2
j_gene: TRBJ1-3
CDR3aa: CASVRSGAGNTIYF
CDR3nt: TGTGCCAGCGTGAGGTCAGGGGCTGGAAACACCATATATTTT

abundance: many
d_gene: -
v_gene: TRBV15
j_gene: TRBJ1-4
CDR3aa: CATSTGQIGEKLFF
CDR3nt: TGTGCCACCAGCACCGGACAGATCGGCGAAAAACTGTTTTTT

abundance: many
d_gene: TRBD1
v_gene: TRBV12-3/TRBV12-4
j_gene: TRBJ1-6
CDR3aa: CASSLTGSSYNSPLHF
CDR3nt: TGTGCCAGCAGTTTGACAGGGAGCTCCTATAATTCACCCCTCCACTTT

abundance: many
d_gene: -
v_gene: TRBV7-9
j_gene: TRBJ1-1
CDR3aa: CASSPSGTVGRAFF
CDR3nt: TGTGCCAGCAGCCCCTCGGGTACAGTCGGTCGAGCTTTCTTT

abundance: many
d_gene: -
v_gene: TRBV28
j_gene: TRBJ1-1
CDR3aa: CASSARGYGNTEAFF
CDR3nt: TGTGCCAGCAGTGCGAGGGGATACGGGAACACTGAAGCTTTCTTT

abundance: many
d_gene: -
v_gene: TRBV29-1
j_gene: TRBJ2-3
CDR3aa: CSVANGDTQYF
CDR3nt: TGCAGCGTTGCCAACGGAGATACGCAGTATTTT

abundance: many
d_gene: -
v_gene: TRBV28
j_gene: TRBJ1-4
CDR3aa: CASSSPFGATNEKLFF
CDR3nt: TGTGCCAGCAGCAGTCCGTTCGGTGCAACTAATGAAAAACTGTTTTTT

abundance: many
d_gene: -
v_gene: TRBV6-2/TRBV6-3
j_gene: TRBJ1-1
CDR3aa: CASSYAFEAFF
CDR3nt: TGTGCCAGCAGTTACGCATTTGAAGCTTTCTTT

abundance: many
d_gene: -
v_gene: TRBV5-4
j_gene: TRBJ2-3
CDR3aa: CASSDVGTDTQYF
CDR3nt: TGTGCCAGCAGCGACGTGGGCACAGATACGCAGTATTTT

abundance: many
d_gene: TRBD2
v_gene: TRBV7-9
j_gene: TRBJ2-1
CDR3aa: CASSLSLAGTQNEQFF
CDR3nt: TGTGCCAGCAGCTTAAGCCTAGCGGGGACCCAAAATGAGCAGTTCTTC

abundance: many
d_gene: -
v_gene: TRBV7-2
j_gene: TRBJ1-1
CDR3aa: CASSFRQEGAEAFF
CDR3nt: TGTGCCAGCAGCTTCCGACAGGAGGGGGCTGAAGCTTTCTTT

abundance: many
d_gene: -
v_gene: TRBV6-8
j_gene: TRBJ2-5
CDR3aa: CASRPRHQETQYF
CDR3nt: TGTGCCAGCAGACCCCGGCACCAAGAGACCCAGTACTTC

abundance: many
d_gene: -
v_gene: TRBV3-1
j_gene: TRBJ1-1
CDR3aa: CASSQDWGSEAFF
CDR3nt: TGTGCCAGCAGCCAAGATTGGGGCTCTGAAGCTTTCTTT

abundance: many
d_gene: -
v_gene: TRBV11-2
j_gene: TRBJ1-2
CDR3aa: CASSLAHRNYGYTF
CDR3nt: TGTGCCAGCAGCTTAGCTCATCGAAACTATGGCTACACCTTC

abundance: many
d_gene: -
v_gene: TRBV6-2/TRBV6-3
j_gene: TRBJ1-1
CDR3aa: CASSGFPGGVLNTEAFF
CDR3nt: TGTGCCAGCAGTGGGTTTCCCGGGGGCGTCTTGAACACTGAAGCTTTCTTT

abundance: many
d_gene: -
v_gene: TRBV19
j_gene: TRBJ2-6
CDR3aa: CASSQPTGLGANVLTF
CDR3nt: TGTGCCAGTAGCCAGCCTACAGGGCTGGGGGCCAACGTCCTGACTTTC

abundance: many
d_gene: -
v_gene: TRBV7-2
j_gene: TRBJ1-1
CDR3aa: CASSALTANTEAFF
CDR3nt: TGTGCCAGCAGCGCCTTGACAGCGAACACTGAAGCTTTCTTT

abundance: many
d_gene: TRBD2
v_gene: TRBV12-3/TRBV12-4
j_gene: TRBJ2-1
CDR3aa: CASSFKRGYNEQFF
CDR3nt: TGTGCCAGCAGTTTTAAGCGGGGCTACAATGAGCAGTTCTTC

abundance: -
d_gene: -
v_gene: TRBV28
j_gene: TRBJ2-2
CDR3aa: CASSPLPGPGELFF
CDR3nt: TGTGCCAGCAGTCCACTCCCCGGTCCGGGGGAGCTGTTTTTT

abundance: -
d_gene: -
v_gene: TRBV4-3
j_gene: TRBJ2-3
CDR3aa: CASSQEYHDTQYF
CDR3nt: TGCGCCAGCAGCCAAGAATATCACGATACGCAGTATTTT

abundance: many
d_gene: TRBD1
v_gene: TRBV7-9
j_gene: TRBJ1-1
CDR3aa: CASSYNGQGSTEAFF
CDR3nt: TGTGCCAGCAGTTACAACGGACAGGGCAGCACTGAAGCTTTCTTT

abundance: many
d_gene: -
v_gene: TRBV7-2
j_gene: TRBJ2-5
CDR3aa: CASSLDLETQYF
CDR3nt: TGTGCCAGCAGCCTGGACCTGGAGACCCAGTACTTC

abundance: few
d_gene: TRBD1
v_gene: TRBV28
j_gene: TRBJ1-1
CDR3aa: CASSPPGQGFTEAFF
CDR3nt: TGTGCCAGCAGTCCGCCGGGACAGGGTTTCACTGAAGCTTTCTTT

abundance: many
d_gene: -
v_gene: TRBV25-1
j_gene: TRBJ1-6
CDR3aa: CATGDYPLHF
CDR3nt: TGTGCCACCGGAGATTATCCCCTCCACTTT